The 13 T cell receptor beta chains given below trace back to one sample, sequenced in a study of cytotoxic CD8 clonotypes in ibrutinib-treated CLL. The repertoire was sequenced with immunoSEQ multiplex PCR; TCRdb's copy has only in-frame clones and lacks some. The table has roughly 160,000 clones, more than 65% seen once. Sequenced here: PBMCs, sampled after 12 months of ibrutinib treatment. Receptors originate from a human donor with chronic lymphocytic leukemia.

This chain links TRBV7-3 with TRBJ2-7; 12 bases match TRBD2. Trimming cost V 5 bases and J 3 bases; bases outside gene matches: 5. The CDR3 length is 15 residues. CDR1 is SGHTA, CDR2 FQGTGA, per germline. CDR3 residues: CASSVTSGRFYEQYF. The DNA for the CDR3 is TGTGCCAGCAGCGTCACTAGCGGGAGGTTCTACGAGCAGTACTTC.

The CDR3 sequence is CASSLRGGASTDTQYF. The DNA for the CDR3 is TGTGCCAGCAGCTTGAGGGGGGGCGCTAGCACAGATACGCAGTATTTT. This chain connects TRBV7-2 to TRBJ2-3, with D maybe TRBD2 (7 bases). Trimming left V 3 bases short and J 0 bases short, with 13 bases between. CDR3 length: 16 amino acids. CDR1 is SGHTA and CDR2 is FQGNSA in the germline V gene.

This clone was found a few times. The chain links TRBV27 to TRBJ1-5; D gene uncertain. The CDR3 is made up of 10 amino acids. The germline V and J ends were trimmed by 8 bases and 7 bases, with 6 bases remaining between them. In germline, CDR1 is MNHEY, CDR2 SMNVEV (reference sequence). The CDR3 region has the DNA TGTGCCAGCCCTTGGCAGCCCCAGCATTTT. Its protein product is CASPWQPQHF.

V and J are TRBV27 and TRBJ2-1; TRBD2 agrees at 9 bases. The CDR3 consists of 17 residues. V trimming: 5 bases; J trimming: 9 bases; junction bases outside the gene matches: 17. Looked up from germline, CDR1 is MNHEY and CDR2 is SMNVEV (reference sequence). CDR3 sequence reads: CASSPKPGTSLLFEQFF. The DNA of the CDR3 is TGTGCCAGCAGTCCTAAGCCAGGGACTAGCCTCCTCTTTGAGCAGTTCTTC.

For the CDR3, the DNA is TGTGCCAGCAGCTCCGACACCGGGGAGCTGTTTTTT. It specifies CASSSDTGELFF. The gene calls are TRBV11-1 and TRBJ2-2; D is undetermined. Trimming stripped 4 bases from V and 3 bases from J, with 3 bases between. The germline CDR1 and CDR2 sequences are SGHAT and FQDESV (reference sequence). The CDR3 sequence is 12 residues long.

The CDR3 nucleotides are TGTGCCTGGAAACCCTCAGGGAGCGGGGTTGCGGGGGAGCTGTTTTTT. It is translated as CAWKPSGSGVAGELFF. The chain has TRBV30 and TRBJ2-2, with 7 nucleotides matching TRBD2. V lost 4 bases and J lost 8; bases outside the gene matches: 16. This CDR3 spans 16 amino acids. Per germline, CDR1 GTSNPN and CDR2 SVGIG (reference sequence).

The chain couples TRBV2 to TRBJ2-5; D not certain. Trimming pared 4 bases from V and 3 bases from J, leaving 6 bases between. Germline CDR1 reads SNHLY; CDR2 reads FYNNEI. The CDR3 contains 12 residues. CDR3 amino acids: CASSVREETQYF. CDR3 coding DNA: TGTGCCAGCAGTGTCCGGGAAGAGACCCAGTACTTC.

The CDR3 here is CASTVGTGTGNTIYF. In nucleotides, the CDR3 is TGTGCCAGCACCGTCGGGACAGGTACTGGAAACACCATATATTTT. The chain employs TRBV2 and TRBJ1-3, with TRBD1 matching over 8 bases. The germline V gene has CDR1 SNHLY and CDR2 FYNNEI. J gave up 2 bases and V 7 bases, and 7 bases lay outside the gene matches. This CDR3 has 15 residues.

This clone was found many times. The sample carries other DNA sequences with the same CDR3. The chain combines TRBV27 with TRBJ1-5; 7 bases map to TRBD1. With V trimmed by 2 bases and J by 4 bases, 5 bases remained unmatched. The length of the CDR3 is 15 residues. Germline-derived CDR1 and CDR2 are MNHEY and SMNVEV (reference sequence). CDR3 region: CASSLGTERNQPQHF. The CDR3 DNA reads as TGTGCCAGCAGTTTAGGGACAGAGAGGAATCAGCCCCAGCATTTT.

The chain uses TRBV12-5 and TRBJ2-7, with 7 bases lining up with TRBD1. With 6 bases clipped from V and 1 base from J, the junction kept 18 bases outside the gene matches. The CDR3 has 18 residues. CDR1 and CDR2 from the germline V gene are LGHNT and FRNRAP. The CDR3 spells CASGPMTGKTEGSYEQYF. The CDR3 nucleotides read TGTGCTAGTGGCCCCATGACAGGGAAGACAGAAGGATCCTACGAGCAGTACTTC.

The chain combines TRBV4-3 with TRBJ1-6; possibly TRBD1 for D (5 bases). In germline, CDR1 is LGHNA, CDR2 YSLEER. The CDR3 length is 15 residues. Trimming removed 3 bases from V and 9 bases from J, with 15 bases in between. The CDR3 nucleotides read TGCGCCAGCAGCCACGCCGACCGGAGGGGTTCACCCCTCCACTTT. Protein: CASSHADRRGSPLHF.

This clone appeared once. V and J are TRBV6-5 and TRBJ2-7; D tentatively reads TRBD1 or TRBD2 (5 bases each). The CDR3 has 11 residues. V was clipped by 6 bases and J by 13 bases, with 16 bases between them. The germline CDR1 and CDR2 sequences are MNHEY and SVGAGI. CDR3 bases: TGTGCCAGCAGGGGGGACGGGGCGTTTTACTTC. Encoded protein: CASRGDGAFYF.

The genes are TRBV5-1 and TRBJ1-4; 8 bases line up with TRBD1. Trimming at V came to 0 bases and at J to 9 bases, leaving 7 bases not matched to a gene. Germline CDR1 and CDR2: SGHRS and YFSETQ. The CDR3 consists of 15 residues. CDR3 residues: CASSLEGTGSQKLFF. As DNA, the CDR3 is TGCGCCAGCAGCTTGGAAGGGACAGGATCACAAAAACTGTTTTTT.